A single T cell receptor beta chain is shown here with its context. The data stem from a study of blood T cell repertoires in COVID-19. Study-level background: Samples came from the United States, Italy and Spain, spanning acute and convalescent COVID-19. Sample material is recorded as cDNA or gDNA derived from T cells, B-cell-depleted T cells, or PBMCs.

Per the original methods: Nucleated cell number was recorded as an estimate derived from reference gene primer amplification. Profiled with immunoSEQ multiplex PCR; TCRdb holds only in-frame clones, not every one. V, J and clone size are taken as reported in that table, and D and trimming were inferred from the DNA itself. The sample has around 450,000 clones; roughly 87% are singletons. The sample was PBMCs or T cells enriched from blood (not recorded which). The TCR was taken from a woman aged 18-30 years with acute COVID-19.

The CDR3 spells CASSFRLRGMGYEQYF. DNA of the CDR3: TGTGCCAGCAGTTTTAGACTGCGCGGGATGGGCTACGAGCAGTACTTC. The genes are TRBV28 and TRBJ2-7, with D possibly being TRBD2 (6 bases). The CDR3 extends over 16 amino acids. Per the germline V gene, CDR1 is MDHEN and CDR2 is SYDVKM. Between the trimmed V and J ends, which lost 3 bases and 3 bases, there was a span of 18 bases.